What follows describes a single T cell receptor beta chain. This entry is derived from a study of blood T cell repertoires in COVID-19. At the level of the study: Sample material is recorded as cDNA or gDNA derived from T cells, B-cell-depleted T cells, or PBMCs.

V was trimmed by 4 bases and J by 10 bases, leaving 11 bases between them. This CDR3 spans 12 amino acids. The germline V gene has CDR1 SGHTA and CDR2 FQGNSA. How the authors handled the data: Estimation of nucleated cell counts was performed using reference gene primer amplification. Only in-frame clones appear in the TCRdb table, and some are missing; sequencing was by immunoSEQ multiplex PCR. From that table come the V and J calls and clone size; the DNA was used to work out D and trimming. The data hold about 87,000 clones, with around 88% observed a single time. The TCR comes from a woman between 55 and 75 years old with acute or convalescent COVID-19. Sequenced sample: peripheral blood. The chain uses TRBV7-2 and TRBJ2-1; D might be TRBD2 (5 bases). The CDR3 is CASSSQLAEQFF. CDR3 in DNA: TGTGCCAGCAGCTCCCAGCTAGCCGAGCAGTTCTTC.